This T cell receptor (beta chain) was retrieved from a study of identical twins. Germline lookup yields CDR1 SGHRS and CDR2 YFSETQ. The CDR3 spans 14 residues. The V and J ends lost 3 bases and 10 bases, in that order; junction bases with no gene match: 5. MiXCR, applied by TCRdb to the 5' RACE reads, yields one record per CDR3 protein. The sample consists of about 520,000 distinct CDR3 sequences, under 25% of them appearing once. These data also featured in a second study, about T cells expressing NK-cell markers.

The specimen sequenced was CD4+ T cells sorted from blood. This chain links TRBV5-1 with TRBJ1-6, with 9 bases identical to TRBD1. This clonotype was sampled from a woman under 30 in good health. CDR3: CASSWDRVRSPLHF. CDR3 DNA sequence: TGCGCCAGCAGCTGGGACAGGGTACGGTCACCCCTCCACTTT.